The 26 T cell receptor beta chains reported below all come from one sample, sequenced in a study of blood T cells in healthy people across ages. Combining a sample-barcoded 5' primer with a J-beta primer mix, a second PCR ran for 7 to 11 cycles. TCRdb passed the 5' RACE reads through MiXCR, listing each CDR3 protein once. The sample holds roughly 800,000 distinct CDR3 sequences, 55% to 70% seen once. Sequences were obtained from blood. These receptor sequences come from a man younger than 40 in good health.

V is TRBV11-1 and J is TRBJ2-3, with D maybe TRBD1 (7 bases). V lost 3 bases and J 3 bases, leaving 16 bases between the germline ends. Germline-derived CDR1 and CDR2 are SGHAT and FQDESV (reference sequence). This CDR3 has 16 amino acids. In nucleotides, the CDR3 is TGTGCCAGCAGCTTCCGACAGGGCGGGATGACAGATACGCAGTATTTT. Its translation is CASSFRQGGMTDTQYF.

The V and J genes are TRBV6-1 and TRBJ2-1; tentatively, D is TRBD2 (6 bases). The length of the CDR3 is 14 residues. Germline-derived CDR1 and CDR2 are MNHNS and SASEGT. V was shortened by 5 bases and J by 8 bases, with 16 bases between the two germline ends. The CDR3 DNA follows: TGTGCCAGCAGTCTTGGGGACTTTTTCGATGAGCAGTTCTTC. Its protein is CASSLGDFFDEQFF.

This clonotype showed up just once. The chain is built from TRBV20-1 and TRBJ2-3; D remains ambiguous. Germline CDR1 is DFQATT and CDR2 is SNEGSKA (reference sequence). Trimming took off 0 bases at V and 1 base at J, with 11 bases between the two ends. This CDR3 is built from 15 residues. CDR3 residues: CSARDRPDGTDTQYF. CDR3 bases: TGCAGTGCTAGAGACAGACCGGACGGCACAGATACGCAGTATTTT.

The chain uses TRBV6-2 or TRBV6-3 and TRBJ2-1, with D perhaps TRBD2 (5 bases). There are 12 residues in the CDR3. V was cut by 9 bases and J by 4 bases, with 10 bases left in between. Germline V gives CDR1 MNHEY, CDR2 SVGEGT. CDR3: CASGGPYNEQFF. The CDR3, as DNA: TGTGCCAGTGGAGGCCCATACAATGAGCAGTTCTTC.

The V gene is TRBV29-1, the J gene TRBJ1-1, with D maybe TRBD1 (6 bases). V shed 7 bases and J shed 1 base, with 10 bases lying between them. Germline values: CDR1 SQVTM, CDR2 ANQGSEA. The CDR3 extends over 12 amino acids. CDR3 sequence (DNA): TGCAGCGGGGGGACATCGAACACTGAAGCTTTCTTT. Protein: CSGGTSNTEAFF.

V is TRBV4-3 and J is TRBJ2-5; weak D call: TRBD2 (6 bases). V was shortened by 3 bases and J by 6 bases, with 17 bases between the two germline ends. The CDR3 contains 15 residues. The V gene's germline CDR1 is LGHNA and CDR2 YSLEER. The CDR3 loop reads CASSHSLSGGQTQYF. CDR3 nucleotide sequence: TGCGCCAGCAGCCACTCCTTATCCGGGGGACAGACCCAGTACTTC.

The J gene is TRBJ2-5, the V gene TRBV29-1; the D is unclear. CDR3 size: 13 residues. CDR1 is SQVTM, CDR2 ANQGSEA, per germline. V was trimmed by 8 bases and J by 3 bases, leaving 16 bases between them. This chain's CDR3 is CSLLGNGKETQYF. The CDR3 bases are TGCAGCCTCCTGGGGAATGGAAAAGAGACCCAGTACTTC.

This clonotype was counted only a few times. The chain couples TRBV12-3 or TRBV12-4 to TRBJ2-1; 10 bases are shared with TRBD1. The J segment lost 8 bases and the V segment lost 8 bases, leaving 3 bases of the junction unmatched. The CDR3 extends over 12 amino acids. CDR3 residues: CASGDRGDEQFF. The CDR3, as DNA: TGTGCCAGCGGGGACAGGGGAGATGAGCAGTTCTTC.

As to this clonotype: Likely a read error: the CDR3 ends without its conserved phenylalanine or tryptophan. The rearrangement uses TRBV7-2 and TRBJ2-3, with a weak D call TRBD1 (5 bases). There are 16 residues in the CDR3. Germline values: CDR1 SGHTA, CDR2 FQGNSA. The V end lost 5 bases, the J end lost 10 bases, and 25 bases lay between the germline ends. CDR3: CASSPHSLGVSKAQYS. The CDR3 DNA reads as TGTGCCAGCAGCCCCCATAGTTTAGGGGTCAGCAAGGCGCAGTATTCT.

This clonotype came up a few times. The chain combines TRBV30 with TRBJ1-5, with a tentative D call TRBD1 (5 bases). The V gene's germline CDR1 is GTSNPN and CDR2 SVGIG (reference sequence). V lost 2 bases and J lost 4, with 15 bases in between. The CDR3 totals 15 residues. The DNA for the CDR3 is TGTGCCTGGAGTTTAACTCCGGGGGGGAATCAGCCCCAGCATTTT. Translating gives CAWSLTPGGNQPQHF.

In regard to this clonotype: Germline is not matched at one junction end, which may reflect a read error. This chain links TRBV6-2 or TRBV6-3 with TRBJ2-7; D gene uncertain. CDR1 is MNHEY and CDR2 is SVGEGT in the germline V gene. This CDR3 is 12 amino acids long. The CDR3 is CASIYSRREQYF. The CDR3 coding sequence is TGTGCCAGCATTTACTCGAGGCGCGAGCAGTACTTC.

The gene calls are TRBV20-1 and TRBJ1-2; the match to TRBD1 covers 7 bases. V was clipped by 2 bases and J by 2 bases; unmatched bases: 8. Germline CDR1 DFQATT, CDR2 SNEGSKA (reference sequence). The length of the CDR3 is 15 residues. The CDR3 DNA sequence: TGCAGTGCTAGACGAACCGACAGGGCAAACTATGGCTACACCTTC. Protein product: CSARRTDRANYGYTF.

The chain has TRBV12-3 or TRBV12-4 and TRBJ2-3; D gene unclear. The CDR3 runs 14 residues. The V end lost 7 bases, the J end lost 4 bases, and 15 bases lay between the germline ends. The CDR3 here is CASNTRVGSDTQYF. In nucleotides, the CDR3 is TGTGCCAGCAACACAAGAGTGGGGTCAGATACGCAGTATTTT.

This clonotype was seen a few times. The rearrangement links TRBV12-3 or TRBV12-4 to TRBJ2-1; D ambiguous. The V and J ends lost 3 bases and 8 bases respectively, with 11 bases between them. The CDR3 runs 13 residues. The CDR3 nucleotides read TGTGCCAGCAGTTTTAACCTAGACTATGAGCAGTTCTTC. Translating it yields CASSFNLDYEQFF.

This clonotype was detected only once. V usage is TRBV7-9 and J usage is TRBJ2-1, with 10 nucleotides matching TRBD2. The junction had 12 bases not matched to a gene; V was cut back by 0 bases and J by 10 bases. The CDR3 extends over 17 amino acids. CDR1 SEHNR and CDR2 FQNEAQ come from the germline V gene (reference sequence). CDR3 nucleotide sequence: TGTGCCAGCAGCTTAGCGCTTCCAGCGGGAGGGCCTAGGGAGCAGTTCTTC. Translated: CASSLALPAGGPREQFF.

The chain employs TRBV12-5 and TRBJ2-7; 7 bases fit TRBD1. The CDR3 contains 15 residues. With 2 bases clipped from V and 5 bases from J, the junction kept 9 bases outside the gene matches. CDR1 is LGHNT, CDR2 FRNRAP, per germline. The CDR3 coding sequence is TGTGCTAGTGGTTTGCCTGACCGAGACAGGGACGAGCAGTACTTC. Its translation: CASGLPDRDRDEQYF.

The chain couples TRBV29-1 to TRBJ1-2; D is uncertain. V dropped 6 bases and J dropped 4 bases, with 15 bases sitting between them. The germline V gene encodes CDR1 SQVTM and CDR2 ANQGSEA. The CDR3 length is 13 residues. CDR3 amino acids: CSVRKQSRYGYTF. The CDR3 DNA reads as TGCAGCGTCAGGAAGCAGTCCCGCTATGGCTACACCTTC.

V gene TRBV4-3 combines with J gene TRBJ2-3; TRBD2 agrees at 14 bases. This CDR3 spans 18 amino acids. The V gene's germline CDR1 is LGHNA and CDR2 YSLEER. With V trimmed by 4 bases and J by 5 bases, 11 bases remained unmatched. The CDR3 DNA reads TGCGCCAGCAGCCCCGGACTAGCGGGAGGTATTCCGGGAGATACGCAGTATTTT. Protein sequence: CASSPGLAGGIPGDTQYF.

This chain uses TRBV6-5 with TRBJ2-7; D not resolved. V was shortened by 5 bases and J by 0 bases, with 11 bases between the two germline ends. The CDR3 has 14 residues. Germline lookup yields CDR1 MNHEY and CDR2 SVGAGI. The CDR3 spells CASSMDPSSYEQYF. In nucleotides, the CDR3 is TGTGCCAGCAGTATGGATCCTAGCTCCTACGAGCAGTACTTC.

This rearrangement joins TRBV6-5 to TRBJ2-5; 7 bases are shared with TRBD1. The V and J ends lost 6 bases and 7 bases, in that order; junction bases with no gene match: 11. Germline CDR1 is MNHEY and CDR2 is SVGAGI. The CDR3 runs to 14 residues. This chain's CDR3 is CASRRGQASGTQYF. CDR3 DNA sequence: TGTGCCAGCAGAAGAGGACAGGCCTCCGGGACCCAGTACTTC.

This clonotype was seen a single time. The V gene is TRBV27, the J gene TRBJ1-2; 7 nucleotides align to TRBD1. With V trimmed by 8 bases and J by 13 bases, 10 bases remained unmatched. The CDR3 length is 11 residues. CDR1 is MNHEY, CDR2 SMNVEV, per germline (reference sequence). CDR3 in DNA: TGTGCCAGCTCGAACAGGGGAGCTATCACCTTC. Its translation is CASSNRGAITF.

The chain is built from TRBV20-1 and TRBJ1-2, with D maybe TRBD1 (5 bases). The V gene's germline CDR1 is DFQATT and CDR2 SNEGSKA (reference sequence). The V gene lost 5 bases and the J gene lost 8 bases, with 18 bases spanning the gap. The CDR3 totals 13 residues. In DNA form, the CDR3 reads TGCAGTGCTCTCTTGGACACTCAAGGAGGCTACACCTTC. It specifies CSALLDTQGGYTF.

V gene TRBV6-2 or TRBV6-3 combines with J gene TRBJ1-5, with D uncertain. Germline CDR1 and CDR2: MNHEY and SVGEGT. With 11 bases removed from V and 7 bases from J, the gap between germline ends came to 18 bases. The length of the CDR3 is 13 residues. The CDR3 coding sequence is TGTGCCGCAGCCGGGCCGAACGGGCAGCCCCAGCATTTT. Protein: CAAAGPNGQPQHF.

V and J are TRBV20-1 and TRBJ2-5; 7 bases map to TRBD2. Germline CDR1 is DFQATT and CDR2 is SNEGSKA (reference sequence). V shed 5 bases and J 2 bases; nucleotides not matched to a gene: 17. This CDR3 has 17 amino acids. CDR3 sequence reads: CSAAHLFAGVGQETQYF. The CDR3 bases are TGCAGTGCTGCCCATCTTTTCGCGGGAGTCGGGCAAGAGACCCAGTACTTC.

As for this clonotype: This may be a read error, as it is one base from a much larger clone. V and J are TRBV4-2 and TRBJ2-4; 9 nucleotides line up with TRBD2. The better agreement between TRBJ2-7 and the DNA end casts doubt on the J call. Germline values: CDR1 LGHNA, CDR2 YNFKEQ. The CDR3 sequence is 18 residues long. CDR3 in DNA: TGTGCCAGCAGCCAATCTCCGGGACCAGCGGGGGGTTATGACGAGCAGTACTTC. Translation gives CASSQSPGPAGGYDEQYF.

The V gene is TRBV6-6, the J gene TRBJ2-5; 7 bases are a match to TRBD2. CDR1 and CDR2 from the germline V gene are MNHNY and SVGAGI (reference sequence). V lost 2 bases, J lost 11 bases, and 14 bases stayed unmatched. The CDR3 is made up of 15 amino acids. CDR3 in DNA: TGTGCCAGCAGTTACCCAGGGAAGCGGGATATGGAGCAGTACTTC. This codes for CASSYPGKRDMEQYF.